This T cell receptor beta chain was profiled in a study of T-cell reconstitution after alpha-beta-depleted transplantation in children. In its sample, this clonotype was seen many times. Preparing the TCRbeta library involved the use of unique molecular identifiers. MiXCR, applied by TCRdb to the PCR reads, yields one record per CDR3 protein. The data show 600,000 to 700,000 distinct CDR3 sequences, with roughly 17% seen just once and 0.85% to 1.3% held by the top ten. The sequence came from a human donor who donated a stem cell graft to a child with acute myeloid leukemia. The sample in question was PBMCs from the stem cell graft donor, obtained from the stem cell graft.

The CDR3 loop reads CSVEDPQGESYEQYF. DNA for the CDR3: TGCAGCGTTGAAGATCCACAGGGGGAGAGCTACGAGCAGTACTTC. The gene calls are TRBV29-1 and TRBJ2-7; TRBD1 matches 8 bases. The V gene end was trimmed by 0 bases and the J gene end by 3 bases; junction bases not matched to a gene: 7. CDR1 SQVTM and CDR2 ANQGSEA come from the germline V gene. This CDR3 contains 15 residues.